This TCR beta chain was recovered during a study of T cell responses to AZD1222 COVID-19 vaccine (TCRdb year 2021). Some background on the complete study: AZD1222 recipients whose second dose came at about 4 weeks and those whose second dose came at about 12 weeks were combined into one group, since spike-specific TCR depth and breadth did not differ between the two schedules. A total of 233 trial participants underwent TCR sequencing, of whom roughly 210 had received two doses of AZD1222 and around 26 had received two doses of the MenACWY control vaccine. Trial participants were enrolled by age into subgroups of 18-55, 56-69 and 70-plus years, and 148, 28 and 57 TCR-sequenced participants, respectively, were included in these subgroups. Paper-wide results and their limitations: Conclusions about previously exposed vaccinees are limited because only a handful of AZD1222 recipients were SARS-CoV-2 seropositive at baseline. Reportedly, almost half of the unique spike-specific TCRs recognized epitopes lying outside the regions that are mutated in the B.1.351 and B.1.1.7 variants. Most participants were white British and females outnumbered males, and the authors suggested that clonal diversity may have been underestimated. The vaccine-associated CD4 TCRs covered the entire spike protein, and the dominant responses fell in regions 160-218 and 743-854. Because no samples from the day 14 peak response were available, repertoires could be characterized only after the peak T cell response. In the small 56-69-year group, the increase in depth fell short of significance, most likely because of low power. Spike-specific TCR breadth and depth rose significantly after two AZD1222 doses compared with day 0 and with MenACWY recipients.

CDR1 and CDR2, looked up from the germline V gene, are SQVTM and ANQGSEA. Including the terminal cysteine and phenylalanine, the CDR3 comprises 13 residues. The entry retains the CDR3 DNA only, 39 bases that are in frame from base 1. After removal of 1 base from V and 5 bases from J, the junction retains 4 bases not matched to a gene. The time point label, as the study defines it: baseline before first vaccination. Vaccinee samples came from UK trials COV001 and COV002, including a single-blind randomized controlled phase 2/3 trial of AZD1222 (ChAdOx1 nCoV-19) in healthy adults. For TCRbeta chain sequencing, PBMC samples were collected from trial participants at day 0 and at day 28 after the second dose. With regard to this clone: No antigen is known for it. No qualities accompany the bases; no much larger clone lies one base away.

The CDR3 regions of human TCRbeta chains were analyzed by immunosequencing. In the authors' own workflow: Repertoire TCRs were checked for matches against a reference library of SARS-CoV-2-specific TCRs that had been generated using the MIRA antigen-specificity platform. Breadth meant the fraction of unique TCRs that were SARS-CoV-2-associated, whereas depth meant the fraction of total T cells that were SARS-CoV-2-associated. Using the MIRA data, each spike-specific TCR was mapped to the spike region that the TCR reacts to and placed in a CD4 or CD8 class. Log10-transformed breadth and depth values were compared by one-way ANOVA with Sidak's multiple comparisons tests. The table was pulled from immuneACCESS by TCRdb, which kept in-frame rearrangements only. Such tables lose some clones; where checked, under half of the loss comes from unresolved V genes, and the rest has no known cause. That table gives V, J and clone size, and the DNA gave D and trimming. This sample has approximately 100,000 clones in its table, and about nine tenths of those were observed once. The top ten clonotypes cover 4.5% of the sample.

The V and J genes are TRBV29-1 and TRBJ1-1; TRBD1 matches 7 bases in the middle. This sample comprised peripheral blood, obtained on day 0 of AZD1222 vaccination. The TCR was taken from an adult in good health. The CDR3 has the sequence CSVEGDSRTEAFF. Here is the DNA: TGCAGCGTTGAAGGGGACAGCAGAACTGAAGCTTTCTTT. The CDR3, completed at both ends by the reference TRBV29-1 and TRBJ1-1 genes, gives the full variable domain SAVISQKPSRDICQRGTSLTIQCQVDSQVTMMFWYRQQPGQSLTLIATANQGSEATYESGFVIDKFPISRPNLTFSTLTVSNMSPEDSSIYLCSVEGDSRTEAFFGQGTRLTVV.